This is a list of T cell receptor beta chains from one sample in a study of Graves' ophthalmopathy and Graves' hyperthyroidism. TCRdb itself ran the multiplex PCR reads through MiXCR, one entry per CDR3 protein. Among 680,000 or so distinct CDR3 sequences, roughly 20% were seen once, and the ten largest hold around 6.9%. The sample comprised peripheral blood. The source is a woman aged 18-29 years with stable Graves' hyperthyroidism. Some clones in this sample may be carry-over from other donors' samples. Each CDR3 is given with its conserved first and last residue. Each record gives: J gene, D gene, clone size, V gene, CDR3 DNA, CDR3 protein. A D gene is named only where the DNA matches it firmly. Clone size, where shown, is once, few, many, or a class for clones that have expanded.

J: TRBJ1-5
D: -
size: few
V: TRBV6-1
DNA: TGTGCCAGCAGTCTATACAGAGGGGTACAGTACAATCAGCCCCAGCATTTT
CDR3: CASSLYRGVQYNQPQHF

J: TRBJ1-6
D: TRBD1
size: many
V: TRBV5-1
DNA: TGCGCCAGCAGCCCAGACAGGGCCGGCTCACCCCTCCACTTT
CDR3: CASSPDRAGSPLHF

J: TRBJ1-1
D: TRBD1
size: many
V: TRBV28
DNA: TGTGCCAGCAGTTCCCACACAGGGGCGAACACTGAAGCTTTCTTT
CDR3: CASSSHTGANTEAFF

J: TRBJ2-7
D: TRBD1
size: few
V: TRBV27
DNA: TGTGCCAGCCGGAGGACAGGGGTAGGTACGGTATACGAGCAGTACTTC
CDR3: CASRRTGVGTVYEQYF

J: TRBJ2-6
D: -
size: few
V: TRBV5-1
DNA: TGCGCCAGCAGCTTGGTCCGGGGCCAGACCTCTGGGGCCAACGTCCTGACTTTC
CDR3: CASSLVRGQTSGANVLTF

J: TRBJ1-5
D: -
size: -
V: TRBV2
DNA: TGTGCCAGCAGTGAAGCAGGGGAGTTCAGGACGAGCAATCAGCCCCAGCATTTT
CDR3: CASSEAGEFRTSNQPQHF

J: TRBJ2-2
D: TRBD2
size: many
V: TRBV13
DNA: TGTGCCAGCAGCTTAGAAGCGGGGGGCCGGCACACCGGGGAGCTGTTTTTT
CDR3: CASSLEAGGRHTGELFF

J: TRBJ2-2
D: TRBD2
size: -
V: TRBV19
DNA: TGTGCCAGTAGTGTCACTAGCGCGAACACCGGGGAGCTGTTTTTT
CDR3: CASSVTSANTGELFF

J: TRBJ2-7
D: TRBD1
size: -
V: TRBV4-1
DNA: TGCGCCAGCAGTAACTCCAAGACAGGGACCCACGAGCAGTACTTC
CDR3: CASSNSKTGTHEQYF

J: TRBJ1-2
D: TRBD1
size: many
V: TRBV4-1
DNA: TGCGCCAGCAGCCCACGGACAGGACCCCTGGCAGGCGGCTACACCTTC
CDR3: CASSPRTGPLAGGYTF

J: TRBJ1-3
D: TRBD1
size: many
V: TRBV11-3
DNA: TGTGCCAGCAGCTTAGGGGGGACAGGGTGGAACACCATATATTTT
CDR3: CASSLGGTGWNTIYF

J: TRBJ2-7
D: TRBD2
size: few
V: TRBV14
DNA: TGTGCCAGCAGCCAACTCAAGGTTAGCGGGAGTTACGAGCAGTACTTC
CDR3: CASSQLKVSGSYEQYF

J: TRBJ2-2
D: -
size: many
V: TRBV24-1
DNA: TGTGCCACCAGAGACGGGGTGAACACCGGGGAGCTGTTTTTT
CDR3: CATRDGVNTGELFF

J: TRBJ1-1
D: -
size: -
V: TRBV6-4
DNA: TGTGCCAGCACCCTCAACCCAATTGTCACTGAAGCTTTCTTT
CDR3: CASTLNPIVTEAFF

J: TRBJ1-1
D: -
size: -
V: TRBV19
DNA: TGTGCCAGTAGTATAGATGCCCAGGGACCGGACACTGAAGCTTTCTTT
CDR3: CASSIDAQGPDTEAFF

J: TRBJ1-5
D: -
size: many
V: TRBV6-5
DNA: TGTGCCAGCAGCCGGACGAGAAGTGGTCAGCCCCAGCATTTT
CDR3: CASSRTRSGQPQHF

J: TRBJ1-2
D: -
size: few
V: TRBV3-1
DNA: TGTGCCAGCAGCCAAGATGGCATATCCTACCACGGCTACACCTTC
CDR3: CASSQDGISYHGYTF

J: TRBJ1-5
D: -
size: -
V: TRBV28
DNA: TGTGCCAGCAGTACGACATTGCAGGTCCAGCATTTT
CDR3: CASSTTLQVQHF

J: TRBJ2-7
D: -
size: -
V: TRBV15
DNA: TGTGCCACCAGCAGAGAAGGGGCAAGGCACGAGCAGTACTTC
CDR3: CATSREGARHEQYF

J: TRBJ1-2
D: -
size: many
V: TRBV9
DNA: TGTGCCAGCAGCGTAACTCTCTCAGCTAACTATGGCTACACCTTC
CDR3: CASSVTLSANYGYTF

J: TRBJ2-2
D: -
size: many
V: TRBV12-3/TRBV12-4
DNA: TGTGCCAGCAGTTTAGGATATTTACATGTTAGCACCGGGGAGCTGTTTTTT
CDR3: CASSLGYLHVSTGELFF

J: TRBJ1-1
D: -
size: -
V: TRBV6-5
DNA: TGTGCCAGCAGTTACAGGGGTGGGAGCACTGAAGCTTTCTTT
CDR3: CASSYRGGSTEAFF

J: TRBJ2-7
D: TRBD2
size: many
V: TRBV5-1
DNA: TGCGCCAGCAGAGCGGGACTCACTCCTTTCTACGAGCAGTACTTC
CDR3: CASRAGLTPFYEQYF

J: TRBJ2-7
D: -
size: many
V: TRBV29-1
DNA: TGCAGCGTTCAGGGGAATCTTTACGTCGAGCAGTACTTC
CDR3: CSVQGNLYVEQYF

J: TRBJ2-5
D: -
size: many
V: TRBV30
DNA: TGTGCCTGGAGTGTACTCCCGGCTCGGACAGAACAAGAGACCCAGTACTTC
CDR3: CAWSVLPARTEQETQYF

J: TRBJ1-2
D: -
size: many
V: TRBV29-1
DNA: TGCAGCGTTGAAGTGGGGTTTCTCGATGGCTACACCTTC
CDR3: CSVEVGFLDGYTF

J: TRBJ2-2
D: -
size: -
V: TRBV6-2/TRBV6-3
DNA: TGTGCCAGCAGTTGGAGCCGCCCTGGGGGCCCGAACACCGGGGAGCTGTTTTTT
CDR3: CASSWSRPGGPNTGELFF

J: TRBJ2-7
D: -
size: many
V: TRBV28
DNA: TGTGCCAGCTGGACAGAAGCCTCCGACGAGCAGTACTTC
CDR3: CASWTEASDEQYF

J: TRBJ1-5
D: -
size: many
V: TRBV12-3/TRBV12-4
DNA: TGTGCCAGCAGCCCACTTAGCAATCAGCCCCAGCATTTT
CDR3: CASSPLSNQPQHF

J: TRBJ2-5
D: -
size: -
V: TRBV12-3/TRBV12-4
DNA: TGTGCCAGCAGTGGACTGCTTAGTGAGACCCAGTACTTC
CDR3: CASSGLLSETQYF

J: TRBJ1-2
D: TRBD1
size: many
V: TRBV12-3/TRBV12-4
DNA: TGTGCCAGCTTTGGAGGACAGGGGCCCTCGGGTGGCTACACCTTC
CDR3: CASFGGQGPSGGYTF

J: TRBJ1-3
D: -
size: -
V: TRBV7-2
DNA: TGTGCCAGCAGCCCCGAGGGGGGGGGGAACACCATATATTTT
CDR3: CASSPEGGGNTIYF

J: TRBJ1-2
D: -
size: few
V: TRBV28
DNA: TGTGCCAGCAGTGGTGAATCCTATGGCTACACCTTC
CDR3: CASSGESYGYTF

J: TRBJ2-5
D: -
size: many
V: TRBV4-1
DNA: TGCGCCAGCAGCCCCGCTCGGGGGGCATGGCAAGAGACCCAGTACTTC
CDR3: CASSPARGAWQETQYF